The 5 T cell receptor beta chains listed next were all sequenced from one sample in a study of early T cells in non-severe SARS-CoV-2 infection. TCRdb reprocessed the 5' RACE reads via MiXCR and lists one record per CDR3 protein. The table lists about 77,000 distinct CDR3 sequences, around 9.9% of them singletons. The specimen was whole blood. Receptors originate from an adult who was a healthcare worker with PCR-confirmed SARS-CoV-2 infection or an uninfected control (not recorded which).

CDR3 in DNA: TGCGCCAGCAGTTCTGTAGCGGGAGGCACAGATACGCAGTATTTT. Its protein is CASSSVAGGTDTQYF. The chain joins TRBV10-1 to TRBJ2-3; 9 bases map to TRBD2. The CDR3 extends over 15 amino acids. Trimming removed 5 bases from V and 1 base from J; junction bases left unmatched: 4. Per the germline V gene, CDR1 is WNHNN and CDR2 is SYGVQD (reference sequence).

This clonotype was found many times. The chain is built from TRBV10-3 and TRBJ2-5; TRBD2 agrees at 14 bases. The CDR3 spans 15 residues. V was pared by 8 bases and J by 1 base, with 3 bases of the junction left unmatched. Germline CDR1 is ENHRY and CDR2 is SYGVKD. CDR3 protein: CAIGLAGGFQETQYF. The CDR3 nucleotides are TGTGCCATCGGACTAGCGGGAGGCTTCCAAGAGACCCAGTACTTC.

This clonotype came up a few times. The chain uses TRBV20-1 and TRBJ2-1, with 9 bases aligning to TRBD2. Germline V lookup: CDR1 DFQATT, CDR2 SNEGSKA (reference sequence). J gave up 8 bases and V 6 bases, and 11 bases lay outside the gene matches. CDR3 length: 14 amino acids. The CDR3 protein is CSATGTSRGDEQFF. The CDR3, as DNA: TGCAGTGCCACCGGGACTAGCCGCGGGGATGAGCAGTTCTTC.

This clonotype appeared many times. The chain employs TRBV19 and TRBJ2-1; 8 bases map to TRBD2. J was trimmed by 4 bases and V by 10 bases; bases with no gene match: 12. The CDR3 is made up of 15 amino acids. Germline assignment: CDR1 LNHDA and CDR2 SQIVND (reference sequence). The CDR3 sequence: CATSIRSGGYNEQFF. The CDR3 DNA reads as TGTGCCACCTCGATCCGGAGCGGGGGATACAATGAGCAGTTCTTC.

This clonotype was detected ten times or more. The chain uses TRBV7-2 and TRBJ2-2; maybe TRBD2 (6 bases). Germline CDR1 SGHTA, CDR2 FQGNSA. The germline V and J ends were trimmed by 5 bases and 2 bases, with 15 bases remaining between them. This CDR3 region has 16 residues. This CDR3 is CASSPQGRTNTGELFF. Written as DNA, the CDR3 is TGTGCCAGCAGCCCCCAAGGGAGGACCAACACCGGGGAGCTGTTTTTT.